This note documents a single T cell receptor (beta chain) sequence. What it binds is not known. The template used for profiling TCR beta VDJ and CDR3 was genomic DNA. TCRdb re-derived calls from the reads in MiXCR, one entry per CDR3 protein. Altogether about 68,000 distinct CDR3 sequences are present, approximately 50% being singletons, with the ten largest covering about 8%. The sample is drawn from a study of CD8+CD57+ T cells in acquired aplastic anemia. The overall study: The mean DNA yield obtained from sorted CD4+ and CD8+ cells came to 3.2 ug. As sequenced from healthy donors, CD4+ cells averaged roughly 11 million reads.

The ends lost 1 base at V and 6 bases at J; junction bases unmatched: 2. CDR3 length equals 14 residues. CDR1 and CDR2 (germline): SEHNR, FQNEAQ (reference sequence). Study-level results: Patients shared some 29 CD8+ CDR3 sequences with controls. Significant differences in CD8+ Simpson's diversity were not observed between patients and controls.

The sequence came from a human donor in good health, serving as a control. The chain has TRBV7-9 and TRBJ1-2, with TRBD1 matching 10 bases. What was sequenced was sorted CD4+, CD8+, or CD8+CD57+ T cells (not recorded which) from PBMCs. CDR3 amino acids: CASSLGGTGDGYTF. The CDR3, as DNA: TGTGCCAGCAGCTTAGGGGGGACAGGGGATGGCTACACCTTC.